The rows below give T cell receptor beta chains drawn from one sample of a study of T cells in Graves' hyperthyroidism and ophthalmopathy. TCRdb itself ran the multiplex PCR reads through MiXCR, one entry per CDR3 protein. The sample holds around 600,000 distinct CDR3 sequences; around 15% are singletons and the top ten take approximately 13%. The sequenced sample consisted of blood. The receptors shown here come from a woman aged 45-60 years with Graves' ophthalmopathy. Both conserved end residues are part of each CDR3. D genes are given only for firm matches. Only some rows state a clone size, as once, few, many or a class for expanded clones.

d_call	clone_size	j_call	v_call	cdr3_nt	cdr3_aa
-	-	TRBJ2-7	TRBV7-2	TGTGCCAGCAGCCCGCTGTTGGGACGTGGACACGAGCAGTACTTC	CASSPLLGRGHEQYF
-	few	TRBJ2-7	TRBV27	TGTGCCAGCAGTTTATCGCACAGAACCTACGAGCAGTACTTC	CASSLSHRTYEQYF
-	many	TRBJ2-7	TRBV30	TGTGCCTGGAGTGATGGGGGAGAATACTCCTACGAGCAGTACTTC	CAWSDGGEYSYEQYF
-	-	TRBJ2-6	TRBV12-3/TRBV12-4	TGTGCCAGCAGTCCGGGGCAGGCTTTTGGGGCCAACGTCCTGACTTTC	CASSPGQAFGANVLTF
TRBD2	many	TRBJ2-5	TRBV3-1	TGTGCCAGCAGCCAATACAACGGGGGGGAGACCCAGTACTTC	CASSQYNGGETQYF
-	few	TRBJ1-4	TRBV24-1	TGTGCCACCAGTGATGGGACACATGCAACTAATGAAAAACTGTTTTTT	CATSDGTHATNEKLFF
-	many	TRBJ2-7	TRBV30	TGTGCCTGGAGTGCCCATTCAGGTTCCGAGCAGTACTTC	CAWSAHSGSEQYF
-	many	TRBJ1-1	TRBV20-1	TGCAGTGCTAGAGGGCACGGATGGGACACTGAAGCTTTCTTT	CSARGHGWDTEAFF
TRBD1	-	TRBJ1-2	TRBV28	TGTGCCAGCAGTTCGGGACAGGGGGTGATTATAGGTGTTGGCTACACCTTC	CASSSGQGVIIGVGYTF
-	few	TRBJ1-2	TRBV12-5	TGTGCTAGTGGTTTGGTACATCAGGGTAGAGGCTATGGCTACACCTTC	CASGLVHQGRGYGYTF
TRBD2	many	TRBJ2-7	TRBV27	TGTGCCAGCAGTTACAGCGGGAGGGCCGCCTACGAGCAGTACTTC	CASSYSGRAAYEQYF
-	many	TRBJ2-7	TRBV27	TGTGCCAGCAGTTTGACAGAACATTCCTACGAGCAGTACTTC	CASSLTEHSYEQYF
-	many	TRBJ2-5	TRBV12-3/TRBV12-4	TGTGCCAGCAGTTTCGGAGGGGGGGGACGAGAGACCCAGTACTTC	CASSFGGGGRETQYF
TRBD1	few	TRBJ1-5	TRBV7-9	TGTGCCAGCACCCTTAACAGGGGACAGCCCCAGCATTTT	CASTLNRGQPQHF
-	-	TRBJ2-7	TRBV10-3	TGTGCCATCAGTGACAGGGCGCCATACGAGCAGTACTTC	CAISDRAPYEQYF